The 26 T cell receptor beta chains reported below all come from one sample, sequenced in a study of shared clonotypes between healthy human individuals. Sequencing was performed with immunoSEQ multiplex PCR; in TCRdb, only in-frame clones are kept and a portion is missing. Among approximately 530,000 clones listed, roughly 95% were seen once. The sequenced sample was naive CD4+ T cells sorted from blood. Subset: CD45RA+ positively selected. These receptors all come from a woman aged 25 to 39 in good health.

The rearrangement joins TRBV28 to TRBJ2-1, with D tentatively TRBD1 or TRBD2 (5 bases each). Trimming pared 7 bases from V and 4 bases from J, leaving 14 bases between. Germline loops: CDR1 MDHEN, CDR2 SYDVKM. The CDR3 is 14 residues long. The DNA of the CDR3 is TGTGCCAGCATTCCCGGGACGGTATACAATGAGCAGTTCTTC. This codes for CASIPGTVYNEQFF. Full variable domain (rest looked up from reference TRBV28 and TRBJ2-1): DVKVTQSSRYLVKRTGEKVFLECVQDMDHENMFWYRQDPGLGLRLIYFSYDVKMKEKGDIPEGYSVSREKKERFSLILESASTNQTSMYLCASIPGTVYNEQFFGPGTRLTVL.

This chain links TRBV7-9 with TRBJ2-1; TRBD1 or TRBD2 may be the D gene (6 bases each). With 1 base removed from V and 8 bases from J, the gap between germline ends came to 18 bases. The CDR3 has 16 residues. Per germline, CDR1 SEHNR and CDR2 FQNEAQ (reference sequence). The CDR3 sequence: CASSLEGEVGLDEQFF. Here the CDR3 DNA reads TGTGCCAGCAGCTTAGAGGGGGAAGTGGGACTTGATGAGCAGTTCTTC.

CDR3 residues: CASSPAYGTGGSYEQYF. CDR3 nucleotides: TGTGCCAGCTCACCAGCCTACGGGACAGGGGGAAGTTACGAGCAGTACTTC. The V and J genes are TRBV18 and TRBJ2-7; TRBD1 agrees at 11 bases. The CDR3 runs 17 residues. Germline CDR1 KGHSH, CDR2 LQKENI. The V and J ends lost 2 bases and 4 bases, in that order; junction bases with no gene match: 10.

This sequence joins TRBV9 and TRBJ2-5; the D gene is possibly TRBD1 (6 bases). V was cut by 3 bases and J by 5 bases, with 17 bases left in between. The germline V gene has CDR1 SGDLS and CDR2 YYNGEE. The CDR3 runs to 15 residues. CDR3 DNA: TGTGCCAGCAGCGCCTTACAGGGTGTGAGGGAGACCCAGTACTTC. Its translation: CASSALQGVRETQYF.

This chain joins TRBV5-1 and TRBJ2-7; TRBD1 or TRBD2 may be the D gene (6 bases each). Trimming took off 4 bases at V and 4 bases at J, with 18 bases between the two ends. Germline assignment: CDR1 SGHRS and CDR2 YFSETQ. The CDR3 consists of 15 residues. CDR3 sequence: CASSPGQGTEYEQYF. For the CDR3, the DNA is TGCGCCAGCAGCCCGGGCCAGGGGACTGAGTACGAGCAGTACTTC.

The chain links TRBV29-1 to TRBJ2-7; 11 bases are a match to TRBD2. Germline values: CDR1 SQVTM, CDR2 ANQGSEA. The CDR3 has 15 residues. Trimming cost V 2 bases and J 3 bases; bases outside gene matches: 6. The CDR3 loop reads CSVEIIAGGDYEQYF. The CDR3 DNA is TGCAGCGTTGAAATAATAGCGGGAGGGGACTACGAGCAGTACTTC.

The chain employs TRBV14 and TRBJ1-4; D perhaps matches TRBD1 (6 bases). V dropped 4 bases and J dropped 6 bases, with 15 bases sitting between them. Germline values: CDR1 SGHDN, CDR2 FVKESK. This CDR3 is 15 amino acids long. In DNA, the CDR3 is TGTGCCAGCAGCCGAAGAGGGGGACCCCATGAAAAACTGTTTTTT. It specifies CASSRRGGPHEKLFF. The entire variable domain, with the rest obtained from reference TRBV14 and TRBJ1-4, is as follows: EAGVTQFPSHSVIEKGQTVTLRCDPISGHDNLYWYRRVMGKEIKFLLHFVKESKQDESGMPNNRFLAERTGGTYSTLKVQPAELEDSGVYFCASSRRGGPHEKLFFGSGTQLSVL.

The chain combines TRBV28 with TRBJ1-1; D is undetermined. The germline V gene encodes CDR1 MDHEN and CDR2 SYDVKM. This CDR3 contains 16 residues. Trimming took 7 bases from V and 0 from J, leaving 18 bases between them. The CDR3 bases are TGTGCCAGCACCTGGCGGGGAGTGATCATGAACACTGAAGCTTTCTTT. Encoded protein: CASTWRGVIMNTEAFF.

The V call is TRBV9, the J call TRBJ2-5; tentatively, D is TRBD1 (5 bases). This CDR3 region has 15 residues. V lost 3 bases and J 1 base, leaving 13 bases between the germline ends. Germline-derived CDR1 and CDR2 are SGDLS and YYNGEE. CDR3 region: CASSESPGLQETQYF. The CDR3 DNA sequence: TGTGCCAGCAGCGAATCCCCAGGGCTCCAAGAGACCCAGTACTTC.

The chain joins TRBV2 to TRBJ2-5; the D gene is possibly TRBD1 (6 bases). This CDR3 region has 12 residues. Between the trimmed V and J ends, which lost 7 bases and 2 bases, there was a span of 8 bases. Germline CDR1 reads SNHLY; CDR2 reads FYNNEI. The CDR3 here is CASKQGQETQYF. The CDR3 bases are TGTGCCAGCAAACAGGGACAAGAGACCCAGTACTTC.

The chain combines TRBV7-9 with TRBJ1-1; maybe TRBD1 (5 bases). Germline V gene sequence: CDR1 SEHNR, CDR2 FQNEAQ (reference sequence). V was trimmed by 6 bases and J by 0 bases, leaving 11 bases between them. The CDR3 spans 14 residues. In DNA, the CDR3 is TGTGCCAGCAGTCAGGGACGGATGAACACTGAAGCTTTCTTT. Translated: CASSQGRMNTEAFF.

The chain couples TRBV10-3 to TRBJ1-1, with 9 positions matching TRBD1. CDR1 ENHRY and CDR2 SYGVKD come from the germline V gene. The CDR3 is made up of 13 amino acids. The trim removed 7 bases at V and 5 bases at J, leaving 5 bases unmatched. CDR3 bases: TGTGCCATCACCGACAGGGGGTCGACTGAAGCTTTCTTT. It codes for CAITDRGSTEAFF.

The rearrangement links TRBV25-1 to TRBJ1-3; D is ambiguous. From germline, CDR1 is MGHDK and CDR2 SYGVNS. Trimming removed 8 bases at V and 7 bases at J, with 15 bases between. This CDR3 is 13 amino acids long. The CDR3 sequence: CASWDPKTNTIYF. CDR3 DNA: TGTGCCAGCTGGGATCCCAAGACCAACACCATATATTTT.

The chain is built from TRBV30 and TRBJ2-5; 11 nucleotides align to TRBD2. The J call is doubtful: the DNA matches TRBJ2-7 better. From germline, CDR1 is GTSNPN and CDR2 SVGIG (reference sequence). CDR3 length equals 15 residues. DNA of the CDR3: TGTGCCTGGAGAGCCGGACTAGCGGGTACCTACGAGCAGTACTTC. This gives the protein CAWRAGLAGTYEQYF.

This clone was recorded only once. The chain joins TRBV9 to TRBJ2-2; D remains ambiguous. In germline, CDR1 is SGDLS, CDR2 YYNGEE. CDR3 size: 16 residues. The V gene lost 0 bases and the J gene lost 0 bases, with 9 bases spanning the gap. The CDR3 DNA follows: TGTGCCAGCAGCGTAGACCCTAGTCCGAACACCGGGGAGCTGTTTTTT. This sequence encodes CASSVDPSPNTGELFF.

The rearrangement joins TRBV5-1 to TRBJ2-7; 8 nucleotides agree with TRBD2. The CDR3 has 15 residues. With V trimmed by 2 bases and J by 3 bases, 7 bases remained unmatched. From germline, CDR1 is SGHRS and CDR2 YFSETQ. The CDR3 DNA is TGCGCCAGCAGCTTTAGCGGGGTAGGGGACTACGAGCAGTACTTC. This codes for CASSFSGVGDYEQYF.

The V and J genes are TRBV27 and TRBJ1-2, with D possibly TRBD1 on 5 matching bases. Germline CDR1 reads MNHEY; CDR2 reads SMNVEV (reference sequence). V lost 6 bases and J lost 2, with 10 bases in between. CDR3 size: 13 residues. CDR3 nucleotides: TGTGCCAGCAGCGCGGGACCGAACTATGGCTACACCTTC. This encodes CASSAGPNYGYTF.

This chain uses TRBV11-2 with TRBJ2-1; possibly TRBD1 for D (6 bases). This CDR3 region has 15 residues. Germline V gives CDR1 SGHAT, CDR2 FQNNGV. The V gene lost 1 base and the J gene lost 5 bases, with 12 bases spanning the gap. CDR3 protein: CASSLGGTYNNEQFF. The CDR3 coding sequence is TGTGCCAGCAGCTTAGGGGGGACATACAACAATGAGCAGTTCTTC.

The chain links TRBV28 to TRBJ1-5; TRBD1 agrees at 8 bases. The CDR3 extends over 16 amino acids. Per the germline V gene, CDR1 is MDHEN and CDR2 is SYDVKM. With 6 bases clipped from V and 1 base from J, the junction kept 8 bases outside the gene matches. CDR3 in DNA: TGTGCCAGCAGCCCCATATACAGGGGGAGCAATCAGCCCCAGCATTTT. It translates to CASSPIYRGSNQPQHF.

The chain recombines TRBV28 with TRBJ2-7; 12 bases fit TRBD2. Germline V gene lookup returns CDR1 MDHEN and CDR2 SYDVKM. The CDR3 contains 18 residues. The J segment lost 5 bases and the V segment lost 8 bases, leaving 19 bases of the junction unmatched. The CDR3 coding sequence is TGTGCCAGCTTCCACTGGACTAGCGGGAAGAACTGGGTCCACGAGCAGTACTTC. Protein sequence: CASFHWTSGKNWVHEQYF.

The chain recombines TRBV5-8 with TRBJ2-3; D not certain. Germline loops: CDR1 SGHTS, CDR2 YDEGEE. The ends were cut back, 1 base at V and 3 bases at J, with 6 bases in the middle. CDR3 length: 13 residues. Here the CDR3 reads CASSLSGTDTQYF. CDR3 nucleotides: TGTGCCAGCAGCTTGTCCGGAACAGATACGCAGTATTTT.

This clone has more than one count but fewer than ten. Different DNA sequences within this sample yield the same CDR3. The CDR3 region is CASSGTSGNQPQHF. CDR3 nucleotide sequence: TGTGCCAGCAGTGGCACCTCAGGCAATCAGCCCCAGCATTTT. This chain joins TRBV2 and TRBJ1-5; D is undetermined. Germline CDR1 SNHLY, CDR2 FYNNEI. The length of the CDR3 is 14 residues. V was clipped by 4 bases and J by 2 bases, with 9 bases between them.

This CDR3 reads CSVVTRRYNEQFF. DNA for the CDR3: TGCAGCGTTGTGACCCGCCGCTACAATGAGCAGTTCTTC. This chain links TRBV29-1 with TRBJ2-1; D remains ambiguous. Germline CDR1 and CDR2: SQVTM and ANQGSEA. V was clipped by 4 bases and J by 3 bases, with 10 bases between them. The CDR3 covers 13 residues.

The V and J genes are TRBV15 and TRBJ2-7; TRBD2 agrees at 10 bases. The CDR3 consists of 17 residues. V gave up 3 bases and J gave up 5 bases; unmatched junction bases: 13. CDR1 is LNHNV and CDR2 is YYDKDF in the germline V gene (reference sequence). CDR3 bases: TGTGCCACCAGCAGGGAAACTCAACCTAGCGGGAGCCACGAGCAGTACTTC. This sequence encodes CATSRETQPSGSHEQYF. The variable domain in full, completed from reference TRBV15 and TRBJ2-7, reads DAMVIQNPRYQVTQFGKPVTLSCSQTLNHNVMYWYQQKSSQAPKLLFHYYDKDFNNEADTPDNFQSRRPNTSFCFLDIRSPGLGDTAMYLCATSRETQPSGSHEQYFGPGTRLTVT.

The rearrangement joins TRBV5-6 to TRBJ2-1; D gene ambiguous. Trimming shortened V by 6 bases and J by 7 bases, and 14 bases separated the two germline ends. This CDR3 is built from 13 residues. Germline V CDR1 and CDR2: SGHDT, YYEEEE. This chain's CDR3 is CASTKKGRNEQFF. CDR3 nucleotides: TGTGCCAGCACCAAAAAGGGCAGGAATGAGCAGTTCTTC.

This clone was found a few times. This specimen includes other DNA sequences encoding the same CDR3. The chain couples TRBV28 to TRBJ2-7, with D hard to call. The germline V gene has CDR1 MDHEN and CDR2 SYDVKM. The V and J ends lost 3 bases and 3 bases respectively, with 3 bases between them. The CDR3 is 11 amino acids. The CDR3 is CASSFYYEQYF. CDR3 in DNA: TGTGCCAGCAGTTTTTACTACGAGCAGTACTTC. The variable domain in full, with the rest retrieved from reference TRBV28 and TRBJ2-7, is DVKVTQSSRYLVKRTGEKVFLECVQDMDHENMFWYRQDPGLGLRLIYFSYDVKMKEKGDIPEGYSVSREKKERFSLILESASTNQTSMYLCASSFYYEQYFGPGTRLTVT.